This T cell receptor beta chain is drawn from a study of human T cells and chemical hapten exposure. Across the study: During the approximately 23-week study period, patients had diphenylcyclopropenone applied to the scalp every week. Upper-back patches of 0.01% DPC were read at 6 days.

The germline CDR1 and CDR2 sequences are SGHTA and FQGNSA. The CDR3 runs 14 residues. V was pared by 5 bases and J by 6 bases, with 5 bases of the junction left unmatched. The time point denotes: pre-sensitization, week 0. Documented treatment: therapeutic diphenylcyclopropenone sensitization with weekly scalp DPC. Study-level findings and limits: With DPC sensitization, TCRs exceeding 1 in 1000 frequency showed no change. Patch test score was positively correlated with the counts of TCRs that had expanded at PT1.

TCRdb reprocessed the RACE reads via MiXCR and lists one record per CDR3 protein. This sample has about 380,000 distinct CDR3 sequences; less than 6.5% occur once, and the top ten carry just over 2.5%. This clonotype came up a few times. The antigen is not known. The genes are TRBV7-2 and TRBJ2-3; 10 bases map to TRBD1. The sample here was whole blood, taken in connection with sensitization to the hapten diphenylcyclopropenone (DPC). This clonotype was obtained from a woman aged 45 to 65 with alopecia areata. Some clones in this sample may be carry-over from other donors' samples. The CDR3 spells CASSGGTGVDTQYF. The CDR3 DNA reads as TGTGCCAGCAGCGGAGGGACAGGGGTGGATACGCAGTATTTT.